Here is one T cell receptor beta chain with its context. Its antigen is currently unknown. The sample comes from a study of post-analysis software for immune sequencing data. Study details: Both relapsing-remitting and secondary progressive multiple sclerosis featured among the disease courses, as did progressive-relapsing multiple sclerosis.

Overall study findings and caveats: Comparison of patients with controls showed 4 to 6 TRBV segments more frequent in patients, TRBV5-6, TRBV5-1 and TRBV20-1 among them. Under the F measure, samples that were prepared in one batch clustered strongly together. Diversity measured as normalized Chao1 was significantly lower in multiple sclerosis patients than in controls.

The CDR3 runs to 13 residues. Trimming pared 4 bases from V and 3 bases from J, leaving 7 bases between. Germline assignment: CDR1 SGHTA and CDR2 FQGNSA. Prepared libraries of TCR beta cDNA carried unique molecular identifiers. It was from approximately 0.91 to 9.4 million T cells that some 460,000 cDNA molecules came. TCRdb reanalysed the PCR reads using MiXCR and keeps one entry per CDR3 protein. Seen here are approximately 630,000 distinct CDR3 sequences, around 60% observed once, and the top ten hold roughly 12%. The V call is TRBV7-2, the J call TRBJ1-5; D call uncertain. This TCR was sampled from a girl aged 2 to 10 with multiple sclerosis. The sequencing sample was made of blood. CDR3 DNA: TGTGCCAGCAGCTATAGTAACAATCAGCCCCAGCATTTT. Translating it yields CASSYSNNQPQHF.